This T cell receptor beta chain was observed in a study of TIL therapy for anti-PD-1-resistant metastatic lung cancer. Germline V lookup: CDR1 SQVTM, CDR2 ANQGSEA. V was trimmed by 6 bases and J by 0 bases, leaving 17 bases between them. This CDR3 contains 15 residues. The libraries were made with immunoSEQ v3. Profiling relied on immunoSEQ multiplex PCR, and the TCRdb table lists in-frame clones only, not all of them. Of around 45,000 clones in the sample, around 64% are singletons; the top ten hold 5.5% to 6%. Time point noted: pre-treatment sample, taken before nivolumab and TIL therapy. Most excised metastases sampled were pleural nodules or supraclavicular lymph nodes. Enrollment ran from October 2017 to early 2020.

This sequence originates from a person between 30 and 79 years old with non-small cell lung cancer. The V call is TRBV29-1, the J call TRBJ1-1, with D possibly being TRBD1 (6 bases). The sequenced sample was tumor tissue, obtained at baseline. The CDR3 region has the DNA TGCAGCGTCGGGGGCCTCGGGGGGCTGAACACTGAAGCTTTCTTT. It encodes CSVGGLGGLNTEAFF.